The 6 T cell receptor beta chains reported below all come from one sample, sequenced in a study of T cells expressing NK-cell markers. Reanalyzing the 5' RACE reads, TCRdb keeps one entry per CDR3 protein, without DNA. Found here are 200,000 to 300,000 distinct CDR3 sequences; the top ten clones hold 0.3% to 0.45%. Sequencing used blood T cells: a sorted CD56 or NKG2C T cell subset, CD4+ or CD8+ T cells, or bulk PBMC T cells (not recorded which). The receptors derive from a man aged 18-30 years in good health.

The V and J genes are TRBV5-6 and TRBJ2-4; absent DNA, TCRdb's TRBD1 call cannot be checked. The length of the CDR3 is 15 residues. CDR1 is SGHDT and CDR2 is YYEEEE in the germline V gene. CDR3 protein: CASSRTGVAKNIQYF.

The chain recombines TRBV6-5 with TRBJ1-1. The CDR3 has 12 residues. The germline CDR1 and CDR2 sequences are MNHEY and SVGAGI. The CDR3 sequence: CATGVSNTEAFF.

This chain connects TRBV12-3 or TRBV12-4 to TRBJ1-2. The CDR3 is 13 amino acids. CDR3 in amino acids: CASSGPRNYGYTF.

The V and J genes are TRBV3-1 and TRBJ2-3. The length of the CDR3 is 13 residues. Germline-derived CDR1 and CDR2 are LGHDT and YNNKEL (reference sequence). The CDR3 loop is CASRRGMADTQYF.

The rearrangement uses TRBV6-1 and TRBJ1-1; TCRdb reports TRBD1, a call that lacks DNA to check it against. The V gene's germline CDR1 is MNHNS and CDR2 SASEGT. The CDR3 spans 11 residues. The CDR3 sequence is CASPEGIEAFF.

The chain links TRBV29-1 to TRBJ2-1; the TCRdb call, TRBD1, lacks DNA for checking. The germline V gene encodes CDR1 SQVTM and CDR2 ANQGSEA. The CDR3 spans 14 residues. This CDR3 reads CSVVRGARGNEQFF.